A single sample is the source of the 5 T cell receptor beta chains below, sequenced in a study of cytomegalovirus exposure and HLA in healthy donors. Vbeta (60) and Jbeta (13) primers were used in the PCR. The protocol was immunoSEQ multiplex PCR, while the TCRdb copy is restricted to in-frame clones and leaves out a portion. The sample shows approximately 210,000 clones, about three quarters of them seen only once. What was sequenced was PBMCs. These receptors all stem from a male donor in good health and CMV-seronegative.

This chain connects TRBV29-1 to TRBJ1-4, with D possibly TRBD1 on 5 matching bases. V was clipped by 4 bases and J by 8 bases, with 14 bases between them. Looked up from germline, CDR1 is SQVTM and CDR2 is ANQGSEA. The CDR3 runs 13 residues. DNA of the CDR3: TGCAGCGTTGGACAGTCGCGGTTAGAAAAACTGTTTTTT. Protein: CSVGQSRLEKLFF.

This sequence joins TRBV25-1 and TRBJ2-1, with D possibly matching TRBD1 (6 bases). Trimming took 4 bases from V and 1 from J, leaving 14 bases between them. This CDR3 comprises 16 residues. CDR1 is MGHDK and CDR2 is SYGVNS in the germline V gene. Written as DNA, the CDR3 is TGTGCCAGCAGTGGTCAGGGGAGTGTGTCCTACAATGAGCAGTTCTTC. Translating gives CASSGQGSVSYNEQFF. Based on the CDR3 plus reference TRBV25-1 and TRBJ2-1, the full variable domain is EADIYQTPRYLVIGTGKKITLECSQTMGHDKMYWYQQDPGMELHLIHYSYGVNSTEKGDLSSESTVSRIRTEHFPLTLESARPSHTSQYLCASSGQGSVSYNEQFFGPGTRLTVL.

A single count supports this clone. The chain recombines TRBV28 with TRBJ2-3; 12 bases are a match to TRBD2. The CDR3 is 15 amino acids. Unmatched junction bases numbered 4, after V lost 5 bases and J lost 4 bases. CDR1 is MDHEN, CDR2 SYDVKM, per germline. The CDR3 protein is CASSPSGRAPDTQYF. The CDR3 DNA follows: TGTGCCAGCAGTCCTAGCGGGAGGGCCCCAGATACGCAGTATTTT.

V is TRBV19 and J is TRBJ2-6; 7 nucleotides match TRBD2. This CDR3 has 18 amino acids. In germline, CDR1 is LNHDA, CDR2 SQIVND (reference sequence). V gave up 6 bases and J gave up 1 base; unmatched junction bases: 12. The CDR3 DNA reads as TGTGCCAGTAGAAATAGGGGAGGGTTGGTTTCTGGGGCCAACGTCCTGACTTTC. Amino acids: CASRNRGGLVSGANVLTF.

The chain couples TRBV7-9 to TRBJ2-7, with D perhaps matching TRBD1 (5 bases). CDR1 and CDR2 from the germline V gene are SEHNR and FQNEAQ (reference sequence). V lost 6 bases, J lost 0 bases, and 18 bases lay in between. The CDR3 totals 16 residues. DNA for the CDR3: TGTGCCAGCAGTCCCCCTTTCAGGGTAAGCTCCTACGAGCAGTACTTC. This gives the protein CASSPPFRVSSYEQYF.